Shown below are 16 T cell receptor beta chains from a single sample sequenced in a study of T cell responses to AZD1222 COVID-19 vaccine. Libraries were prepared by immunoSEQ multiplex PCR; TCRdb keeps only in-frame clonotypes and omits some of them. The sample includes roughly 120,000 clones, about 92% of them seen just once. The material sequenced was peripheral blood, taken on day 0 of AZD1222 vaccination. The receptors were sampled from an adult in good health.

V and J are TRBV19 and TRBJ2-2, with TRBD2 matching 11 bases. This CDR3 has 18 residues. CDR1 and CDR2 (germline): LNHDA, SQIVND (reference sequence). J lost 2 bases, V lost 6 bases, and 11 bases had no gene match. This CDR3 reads CASSRLAGSFINTGELFF. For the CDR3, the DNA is TGTGCCAGTAGCCGACTAGCGGGATCCTTTATTAACACCGGGGAGCTGTTTTTT.

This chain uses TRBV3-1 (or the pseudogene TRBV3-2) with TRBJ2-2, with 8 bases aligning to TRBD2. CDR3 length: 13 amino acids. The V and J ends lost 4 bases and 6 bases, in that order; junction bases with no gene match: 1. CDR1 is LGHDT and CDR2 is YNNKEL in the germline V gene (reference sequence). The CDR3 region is CASSRTSPGELFF. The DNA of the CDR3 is TGTGCCAGCAGCCGGACTAGCCCCGGGGAGCTGTTTTTT.

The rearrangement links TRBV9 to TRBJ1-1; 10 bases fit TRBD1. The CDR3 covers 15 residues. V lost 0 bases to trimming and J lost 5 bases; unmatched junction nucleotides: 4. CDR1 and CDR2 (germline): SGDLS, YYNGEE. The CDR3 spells CASSVVGTGETEAFF. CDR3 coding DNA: TGTGCCAGCAGCGTAGTCGGGACAGGGGAGACTGAAGCTTTCTTT.

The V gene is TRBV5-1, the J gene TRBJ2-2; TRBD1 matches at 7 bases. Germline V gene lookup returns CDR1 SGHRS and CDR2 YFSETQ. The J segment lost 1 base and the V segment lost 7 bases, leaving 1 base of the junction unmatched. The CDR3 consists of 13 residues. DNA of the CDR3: TGCGCCAGCCGACAGGGGAACACCGGGGAGCTGTTTTTT. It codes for CASRQGNTGELFF.

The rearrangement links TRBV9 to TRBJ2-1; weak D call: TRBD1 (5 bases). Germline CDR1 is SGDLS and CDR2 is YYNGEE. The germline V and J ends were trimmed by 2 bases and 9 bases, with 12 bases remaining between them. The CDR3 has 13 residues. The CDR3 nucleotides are TGTGCCAGCAGCGTTCAGGGCCGGCGTGAGCAGTTCTTC. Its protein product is CASSVQGRREQFF.

The CDR3 region is CASSQRLGVQEQYF. The CDR3 coding sequence is TGTGCCAGCAGCCAACGCCTAGGGGTCCAGGAGCAGTACTTC. This chain connects TRBV13 to TRBJ2-7, with a tentative D call TRBD1 (5 bases). Germline V gives CDR1 PRHDT, CDR2 FYEKMQ (reference sequence). This CDR3 is 14 amino acids long. Deletions cut 5 bases from V and 7 bases from J, with 18 bases between. The full variable domain, rest sourced from reference TRBV13 and TRBJ2-7, is AAGVIQSPRHLIKEKRETATLKCYPIPRHDTVYWYQQGPGQDPQFLISFYEKMQSDKGSIPDRFSAQQFSDYHSELNMSSLELGDSALYFCASSQRLGVQEQYFGPGTRLTVT.

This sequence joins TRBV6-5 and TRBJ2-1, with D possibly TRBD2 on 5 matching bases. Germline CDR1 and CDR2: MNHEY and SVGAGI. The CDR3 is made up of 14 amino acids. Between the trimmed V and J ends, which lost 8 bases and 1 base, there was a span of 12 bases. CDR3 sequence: CASGLALSYNEQFF. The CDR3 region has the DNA TGTGCCAGCGGGTTAGCGCTTTCCTACAATGAGCAGTTCTTC.

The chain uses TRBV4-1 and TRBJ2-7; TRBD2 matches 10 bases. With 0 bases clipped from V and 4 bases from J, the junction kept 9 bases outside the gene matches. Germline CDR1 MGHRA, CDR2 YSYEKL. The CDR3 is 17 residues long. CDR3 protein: CASSQDPLASGSYEQYF. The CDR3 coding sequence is TGCGCCAGCAGCCAAGACCCCCTAGCTAGCGGGAGTTACGAGCAGTACTTC.

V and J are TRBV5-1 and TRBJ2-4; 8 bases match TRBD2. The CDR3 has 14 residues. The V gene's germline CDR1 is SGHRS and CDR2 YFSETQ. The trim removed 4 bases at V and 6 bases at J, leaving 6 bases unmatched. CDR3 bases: TGCGCCAGCAGCGATACTAGCGGCTTAAACATTCAGTACTTC. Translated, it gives CASSDTSGLNIQYF. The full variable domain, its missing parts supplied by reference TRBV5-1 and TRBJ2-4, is KAGVTQTPRYLIKTRGQQVTLSCSPISGHRSVSWYQQTPGQGLQFLFEYFSETQRNKGNFPGRFSGRQFSNSRSEMNVSTLELGDSALYLCASSDTSGLNIQYFGAGTRLSVL.

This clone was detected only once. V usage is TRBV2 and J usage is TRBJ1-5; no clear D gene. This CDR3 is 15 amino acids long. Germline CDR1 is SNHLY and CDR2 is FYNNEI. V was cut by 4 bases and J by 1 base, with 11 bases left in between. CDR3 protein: CASSAEGGSNQPQHF. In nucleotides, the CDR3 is TGTGCCAGCAGTGCGGAGGGAGGCAGCAATCAGCCCCAGCATTTT.

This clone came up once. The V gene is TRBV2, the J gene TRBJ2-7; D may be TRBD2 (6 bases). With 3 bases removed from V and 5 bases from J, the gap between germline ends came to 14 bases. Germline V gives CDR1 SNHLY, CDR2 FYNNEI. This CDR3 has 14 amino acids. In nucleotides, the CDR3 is TGTGCCAGCAGTGAGTACGGGAGTTTCGACGAGCAGTACTTC. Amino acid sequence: CASSEYGSFDEQYF.

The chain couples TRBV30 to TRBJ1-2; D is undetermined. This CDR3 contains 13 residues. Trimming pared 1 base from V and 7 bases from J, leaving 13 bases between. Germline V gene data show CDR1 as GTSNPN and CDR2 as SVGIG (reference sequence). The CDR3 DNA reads TGTGCCTGGAGTGGACAAACAGCAGGTGGCTACACCTTC. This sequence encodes CAWSGQTAGGYTF.

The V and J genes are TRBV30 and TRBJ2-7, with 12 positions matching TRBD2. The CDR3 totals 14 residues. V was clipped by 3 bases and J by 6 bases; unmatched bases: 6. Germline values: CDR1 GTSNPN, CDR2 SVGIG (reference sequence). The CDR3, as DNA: TGTGCCTGGAGCCCACTAGCGGGAGGAGGCGAGCAGTACTTC. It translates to CAWSPLAGGGEQYF.

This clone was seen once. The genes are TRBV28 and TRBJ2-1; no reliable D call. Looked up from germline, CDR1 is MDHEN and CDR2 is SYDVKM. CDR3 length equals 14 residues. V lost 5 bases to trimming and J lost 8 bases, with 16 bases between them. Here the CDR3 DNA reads TGTGCCAGCAGTCCTCTGGGTGCTCGGGATGAGCAGTTCTTC. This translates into CASSPLGARDEQFF.

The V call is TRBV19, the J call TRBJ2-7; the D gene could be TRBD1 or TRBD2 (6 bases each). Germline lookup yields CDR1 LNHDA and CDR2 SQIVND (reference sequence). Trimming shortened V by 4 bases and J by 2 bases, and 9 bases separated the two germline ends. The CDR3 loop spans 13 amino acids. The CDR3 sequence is CASSTRGPYEQYF. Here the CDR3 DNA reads TGTGCCAGTAGTACCCGGGGGCCCTACGAGCAGTACTTC. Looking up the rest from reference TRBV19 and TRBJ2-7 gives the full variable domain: DGGITQSPKYLFRKEGQNVTLSCEQNLNHDAMYWYRQDPGQGLRLIYYSQIVNDFQKGDIAEGYSVSREKKESFPLTVTSAQKNPTAFYLCASSTRGPYEQYFGPGTRLTVT.

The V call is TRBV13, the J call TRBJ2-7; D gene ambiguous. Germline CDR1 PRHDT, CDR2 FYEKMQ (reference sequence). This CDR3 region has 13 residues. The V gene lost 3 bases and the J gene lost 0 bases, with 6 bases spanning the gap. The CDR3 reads CASSLENSYEQYF. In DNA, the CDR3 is TGTGCCAGCAGCTTGGAGAACTCCTACGAGCAGTACTTC.